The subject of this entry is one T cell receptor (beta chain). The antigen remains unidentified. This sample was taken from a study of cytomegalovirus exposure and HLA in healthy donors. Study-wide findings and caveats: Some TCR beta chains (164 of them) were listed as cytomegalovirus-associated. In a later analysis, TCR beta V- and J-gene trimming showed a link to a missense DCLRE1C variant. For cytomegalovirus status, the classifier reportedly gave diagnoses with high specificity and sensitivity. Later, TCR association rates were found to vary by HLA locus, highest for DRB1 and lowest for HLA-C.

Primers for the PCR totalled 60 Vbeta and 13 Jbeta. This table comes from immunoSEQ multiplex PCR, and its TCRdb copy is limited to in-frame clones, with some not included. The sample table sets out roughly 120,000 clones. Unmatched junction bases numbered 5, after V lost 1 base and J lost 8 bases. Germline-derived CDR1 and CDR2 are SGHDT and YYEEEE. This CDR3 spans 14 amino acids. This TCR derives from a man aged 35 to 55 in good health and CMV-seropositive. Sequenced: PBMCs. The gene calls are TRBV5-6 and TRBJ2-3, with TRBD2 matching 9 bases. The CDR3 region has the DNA TGTGCCAGCAGCTTGTCGTTTAGCGGGGGTACGCAGTATTTT. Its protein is CASSLSFSGGTQYF.